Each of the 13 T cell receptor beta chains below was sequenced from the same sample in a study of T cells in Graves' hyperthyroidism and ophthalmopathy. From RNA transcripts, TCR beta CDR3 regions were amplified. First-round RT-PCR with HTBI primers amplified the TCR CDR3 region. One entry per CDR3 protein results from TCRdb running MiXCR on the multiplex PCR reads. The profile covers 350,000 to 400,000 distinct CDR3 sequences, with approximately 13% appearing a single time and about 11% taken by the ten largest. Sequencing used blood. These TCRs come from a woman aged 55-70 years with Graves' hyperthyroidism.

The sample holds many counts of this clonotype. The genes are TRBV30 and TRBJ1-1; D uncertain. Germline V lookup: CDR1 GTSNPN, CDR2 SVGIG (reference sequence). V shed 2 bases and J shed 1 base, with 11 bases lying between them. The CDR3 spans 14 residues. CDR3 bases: TGTGCCTGGAGTTTCTCGCACCCGAACACTGAAGCTTTCTTT. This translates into CAWSFSHPNTEAFF.

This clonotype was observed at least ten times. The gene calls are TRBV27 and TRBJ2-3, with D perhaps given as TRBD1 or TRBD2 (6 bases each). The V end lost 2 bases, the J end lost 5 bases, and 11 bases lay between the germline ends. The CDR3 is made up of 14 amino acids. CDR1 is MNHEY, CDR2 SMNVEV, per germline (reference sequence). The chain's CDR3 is CASSLTGAGDTQYF. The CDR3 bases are TGTGCCAGCAGTTTAACGGGGGCAGGAGATACGCAGTATTTT.

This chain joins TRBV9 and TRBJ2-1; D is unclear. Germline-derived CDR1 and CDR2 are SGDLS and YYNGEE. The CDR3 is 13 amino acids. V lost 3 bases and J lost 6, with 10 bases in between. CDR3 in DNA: TGTGCCAGCAGCGGGGGTAGTGGCAATGAGCAGTTCTTC. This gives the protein CASSGGSGNEQFF.

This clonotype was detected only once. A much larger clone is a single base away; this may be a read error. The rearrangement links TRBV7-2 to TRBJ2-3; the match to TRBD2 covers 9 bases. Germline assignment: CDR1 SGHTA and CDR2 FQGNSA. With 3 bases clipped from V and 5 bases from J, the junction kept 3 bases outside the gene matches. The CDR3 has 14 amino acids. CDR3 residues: CASSFSLAGDTQYF. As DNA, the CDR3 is TGTGCCAGCAGCTTTTCACTAGCGGGAGATACGCAGTATTTT.

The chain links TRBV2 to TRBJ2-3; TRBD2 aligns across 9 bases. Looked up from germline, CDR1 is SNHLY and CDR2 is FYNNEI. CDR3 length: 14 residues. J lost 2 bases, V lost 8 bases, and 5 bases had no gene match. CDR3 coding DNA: TGTGCCAGCGTGGCTAGCGGGACCACAGATACGCAGTATTTT. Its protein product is CASVASGTTDTQYF.

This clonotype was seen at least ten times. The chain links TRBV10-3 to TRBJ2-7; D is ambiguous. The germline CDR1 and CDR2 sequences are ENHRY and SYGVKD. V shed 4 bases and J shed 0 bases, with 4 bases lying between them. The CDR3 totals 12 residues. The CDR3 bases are TGTGCCATCAGTGGCTCCTCCTACGAGCAGTACTTC. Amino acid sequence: CAISGSSYEQYF.

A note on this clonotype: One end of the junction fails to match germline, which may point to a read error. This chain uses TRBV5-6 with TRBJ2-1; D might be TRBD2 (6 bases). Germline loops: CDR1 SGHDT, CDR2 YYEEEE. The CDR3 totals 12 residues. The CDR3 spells CASSHPAGKQFF. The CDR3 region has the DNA TGCGCCAGCAGCCACCCCGCGGGGAAGCAGTTCTTC.

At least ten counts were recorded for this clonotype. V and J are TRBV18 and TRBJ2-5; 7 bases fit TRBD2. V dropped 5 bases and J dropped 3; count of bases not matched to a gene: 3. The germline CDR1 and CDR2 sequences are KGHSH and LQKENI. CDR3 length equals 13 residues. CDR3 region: CASSSRGEETQYF. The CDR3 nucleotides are TGTGCCAGCTCATCCCGGGGGGAAGAGACCCAGTACTTC.

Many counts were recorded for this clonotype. Here the CDR3 reads CASSVSYNEQFF. CDR3 DNA: TGTGCCAGCAGTGTGTCTTACAATGAGCAGTTCTTC. The chain couples TRBV6-1 to TRBJ2-1, with unresolved D. V was trimmed by 4 bases and J by 4 bases, leaving 5 bases between them. The length of the CDR3 is 12 residues. Germline assignment: CDR1 MNHNS and CDR2 SASEGT.

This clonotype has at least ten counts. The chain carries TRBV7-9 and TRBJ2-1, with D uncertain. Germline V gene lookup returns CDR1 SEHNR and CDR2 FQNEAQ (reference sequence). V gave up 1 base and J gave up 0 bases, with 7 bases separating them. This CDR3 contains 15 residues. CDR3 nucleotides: TGTGCCAGCAGCTTAGAGCTTTACTCCTACAATGAGCAGTTCTTC. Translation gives CASSLELYSYNEQFF.

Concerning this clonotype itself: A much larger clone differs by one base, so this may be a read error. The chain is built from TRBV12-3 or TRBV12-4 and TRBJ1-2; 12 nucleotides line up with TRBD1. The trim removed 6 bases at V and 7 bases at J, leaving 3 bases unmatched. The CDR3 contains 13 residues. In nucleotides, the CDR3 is TGTGCCAGCAGCGGGACAGGGGGCTTTGGCTACACCTTC. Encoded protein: CASSGTGGFGYTF.

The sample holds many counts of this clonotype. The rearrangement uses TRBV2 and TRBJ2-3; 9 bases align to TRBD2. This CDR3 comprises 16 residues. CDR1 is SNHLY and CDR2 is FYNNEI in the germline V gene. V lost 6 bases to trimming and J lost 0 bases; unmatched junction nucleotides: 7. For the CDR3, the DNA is TGTGCCAGCAGGAGGCTAGCGGGGACAAGCACAGATACGCAGTATTTT. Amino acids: CASRRLAGTSTDTQYF.

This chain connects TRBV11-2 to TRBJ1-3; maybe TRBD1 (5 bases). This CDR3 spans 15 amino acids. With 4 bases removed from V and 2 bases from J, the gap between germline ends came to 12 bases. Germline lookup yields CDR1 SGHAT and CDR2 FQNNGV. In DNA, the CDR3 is TGTGCCAGCAGCTCACTCCAGGGTCCTGGAAACACCATATATTTT. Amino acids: CASSSLQGPGNTIYF.